This T cell receptor (beta chain) appears in the sequencing data of a study of T cells in women clearing cervical HPV infection. The wider study: Controls gave blood once infection was undetectable; cases at lesion identification.

Details on this clone: The antigen remains unidentified. The read comes to an end 3 residues before the CDR3 does, leaving the germline J gene to fill in the end.

Notes on the study in general: Combining TCR richness with V gene abundances gave roughly 0.8 AUC. Richness differences could reflect unmeasured T-cell content per sample. Timing of associations relative to infection is unclear; T-cell subsets were not isolated.

This CDR3 spans 14 amino acids. Germline CDR1 reads MNHEY; CDR2 reads SVGEGT. Clones were sequenced by immunoSEQ multiplex PCR, and TCRdb holds only the in-frame ones, with some missing. This repertoire includes about 20,000 clones. Material for sequencing was blood buffy coat. The V gene is TRBV6-2 or TRBV6-3, the J gene TRBJ1-2, with D maybe TRBD1 (5 bases). The TCR comes from a woman between 18 and 75 years old with a cervical HPV16 infection that either progressed to CIN3+ or cleared (not recorded which). The CDR3 protein is CASSYGAYTDTYTF. Partial CDR3 DNA: TGTGCCAGCAGTTACGGGGCGTACACAGATACG.